Presented here are 24 T cell receptor beta chains from one specimen sequenced in a study of blood T cell repertoires in COVID-19. Sequencing was performed with immunoSEQ multiplex PCR; in TCRdb, only in-frame clones are kept and a portion is missing. The table has about 180,000 clones, about 89% seen once. Sequences were obtained from peripheral blood. These receptors were taken from a man aged 18 to 29 who had recovered from COVID-19.

V gene TRBV5-1 combines with J gene TRBJ1-1; no reliable D call. V was pared by 0 bases and J by 5 bases, with 8 bases between. This CDR3 has 13 amino acids. From germline, CDR1 is SGHRS and CDR2 YFSETQ. DNA for the CDR3: TGCGCCAGCAGCTTGGGGGAGGGAACTGAAGCTTTCTTT. Its translation: CASSLGEGTEAFF. The whole variable domain, filled in from reference TRBV5-1 and TRBJ1-1, reads KAGVTQTPRYLIKTRGQQVTLSCSPISGHRSVSWYQQTPGQGLQFLFEYFSETQRNKGNFPGRFSGRQFSNSRSEMNVSTLELGDSALYLCASSLGEGTEAFFGQGTRLTVV.

This chain connects TRBV7-2 to TRBJ2-7; 10 nucleotides agree with TRBD2. Germline V CDR1 and CDR2: SGHTA, FQGNSA. With V trimmed by 2 bases and J by 2 bases, 6 bases remained unmatched. The CDR3 has 16 residues. The CDR3 sequence: CASSLIRTSGAYEQYF. CDR3 DNA: TGTGCCAGCAGCTTAATTAGGACTAGCGGAGCCTACGAGCAGTACTTC.

This clone has more than one count but fewer than ten. The chain is built from TRBV6-2 or TRBV6-3 and TRBJ1-5; 7 bases line up with TRBD1. This CDR3 spans 15 amino acids. Germline CDR1 reads MNHEY; CDR2 reads SVGEGT. V dropped 2 bases and J dropped 7; count of bases not matched to a gene: 8. The CDR3 sequence: CASSYHIGGGQPQHF. For the CDR3, the DNA is TGTGCCAGCAGTTACCACATAGGGGGCGGACAGCCCCAGCATTTT.

The V call is TRBV29-1, the J call TRBJ2-3, with D hard to call. The CDR3 has 11 amino acids. Trimming shortened V by 2 bases and J by 6 bases, and 6 bases separated the two germline ends. The V gene's germline CDR1 is SQVTM and CDR2 ANQGSEA. The CDR3 loop reads CSVERVDTQYF. CDR3 in DNA: TGCAGCGTTGAACGTGTGGATACGCAGTATTTT.

The chain links TRBV28 to TRBJ1-1, with 9 nucleotides matching TRBD1. The CDR3 loop spans 14 amino acids. Trimming cost V 6 bases and J 10 bases; bases outside gene matches: 12. Per the germline V gene, CDR1 is MDHEN and CDR2 is SYDVKM. The CDR3 sequence: CASSTSGTGWGAFF. CDR3 bases: TGTGCCAGCAGCACTTCCGGGACAGGGTGGGGAGCTTTCTTT.

The chain has TRBV25-1 and TRBJ1-1; D not certain. The CDR3 contains 11 residues. Per germline, CDR1 MGHDK and CDR2 SYGVNS. V was clipped by 6 bases and J by 6 bases, with 8 bases between them. The CDR3 loop is CASRLYSEAFF. The CDR3 DNA sequence: TGTGCCAGCAGGCTGTACTCTGAAGCTTTCTTT.

The chain links TRBV7-2 to TRBJ1-5; TRBD1 matches at 7 bases. Unmatched junction bases numbered 6, after V lost 4 bases and J lost 6 bases. CDR1 and CDR2 from the germline V gene are SGHTA and FQGNSA. There are 14 residues in the CDR3. CDR3 region: CASSSTGNRQPQHF. Here the CDR3 DNA reads TGTGCCAGCAGCTCGACAGGGAATCGTCAGCCCCAGCATTTT.

The V gene is TRBV27, the J gene TRBJ2-2; D is possibly TRBD1 (6 bases). The CDR3 totals 13 residues. Germline V lookup: CDR1 MNHEY, CDR2 SMNVEV (reference sequence). V was pared by 6 bases and J by 6 bases, with 11 bases between. Written as DNA, the CDR3 is TGTGCCAGCAGACCGACAGGCGCCGGGGAGCTGTTTTTT. Protein product: CASRPTGAGELFF.

This chain links TRBV7-2 with TRBJ2-7, with D maybe TRBD2 (5 bases). The length of the CDR3 is 15 residues. Germline assignment: CDR1 SGHTA and CDR2 FQGNSA. The V and J ends lost 2 bases and 0 bases respectively, with 11 bases between them. The CDR3 protein is CASSLNGESSYEQYF. CDR3 sequence (DNA): TGTGCCAGCAGCTTAAACGGGGAAAGCTCCTACGAGCAGTACTTC.

The chain couples TRBV25-1 to TRBJ2-1, with D perhaps TRBD1 (6 bases). Per germline, CDR1 MGHDK and CDR2 SYGVNS. V lost 5 bases and J lost 5, with 16 bases in between. The CDR3 has 15 amino acids. DNA of the CDR3: TGTGCCAGCAGTCCATTATTTACAGGGCACAATGAGCAGTTCTTC. It translates to CASSPLFTGHNEQFF.

This chain links TRBV2 with TRBJ1-6; D possibly corresponds to TRBD1 (5 bases). V lost 10 bases, J lost 0 bases, and 10 bases lay in between. From germline, CDR1 is SNHLY and CDR2 FYNNEI. The CDR3 sequence is 14 residues long. CDR3 nucleotides: TGTGCCAACCAGGGTGGCTCCTATAATTCACCCCTCCACTTT. Translation gives CANQGGSYNSPLHF.

The chain combines TRBV6-4 with TRBJ2-3; D is possibly TRBD2 (5 bases). Germline V gives CDR1 MRHNA, CDR2 SNTAGT. Between the trimmed V and J ends, which lost 3 bases and 1 base, there was a span of 11 bases. The CDR3 loop spans 15 amino acids. CDR3 DNA sequence: TGTGCCAGCAGTGAAAGCGGAGGCGGCACAGATACGCAGTATTTT. It encodes CASSESGGGTDTQYF.

The rearrangement uses TRBV11-2 and TRBJ2-1; D call uncertain. The CDR3 runs to 13 residues. Germline V CDR1 and CDR2: SGHAT, FQNNGV. Trimming pared 0 bases from V and 9 bases from J, leaving 9 bases between. CDR3 coding DNA: TGTGCCAGCAGCTTAGATCTGAGGTTTGAGCAGTTCTTC. Its protein product is CASSLDLRFEQFF.

This clone was seen just once. This chain connects TRBV6-5 to TRBJ1-2; D uncertain. The germline V gene has CDR1 MNHEY and CDR2 SVGAGI. V was cut by 6 bases and J by 1 base, with 12 bases left in between. This CDR3 is 14 amino acids long. In nucleotides, the CDR3 is TGTGCCAGCAGCCCCCCGGCGGTTAACTATGGCTACACCTTC. Translating it yields CASSPPAVNYGYTF.

The chain uses TRBV19 and TRBJ1-3, with TRBD1 matching over 7 bases. The CDR3 extends over 16 amino acids. V was pared by 7 bases and J by 1 base, with 10 bases of the junction left unmatched. Germline V gene data show CDR1 as LNHDA and CDR2 as SQIVND (reference sequence). This CDR3 reads CASTDRAMNSGNTIYF. The CDR3 DNA reads TGTGCCAGTACCGACAGGGCAATGAATTCTGGAAACACCATATATTTT. Drawing the rest from reference TRBV19 and TRBJ1-3, the complete variable domain is DGGITQSPKYLFRKEGQNVTLSCEQNLNHDAMYWYRQDPGQGLRLIYYSQIVNDFQKGDIAEGYSVSREKKESFPLTVTSAQKNPTAFYLCASTDRAMNSGNTIYFGEGSWLTVV.

The V call is TRBV11-3, the J call TRBJ1-6, with unresolved D. CDR3 length equals 13 residues. Germline assignment: CDR1 SGHNT and CDR2 YENEEA. The V and J ends lost 3 bases and 7 bases respectively, with 7 bases between them. CDR3 in amino acids: CASSFSLNSPLHF. In nucleotides, the CDR3 is TGTGCCAGCAGCTTCTCCCTGAATTCACCCCTCCACTTT.

The chain combines TRBV6-4 with TRBJ2-1; D is perhaps TRBD2 (5 bases). V was clipped by 0 bases and J by 5 bases, with 14 bases between them. The CDR3 loop spans 16 amino acids. Germline CDR1 and CDR2: MRHNA and SNTAGT. CDR3 residues: CASSDSAGRLHNEQFF. In nucleotides, the CDR3 is TGTGCCAGCAGTGACTCGGCGGGTAGGCTCCACAATGAGCAGTTCTTC.

Concerning this clone: The sample carries other DNA sequences with the same CDR3. The chain recombines TRBV6-5 with TRBJ1-2, with TRBD1 matching 9 bases. CDR3 length: 12 amino acids. Germline CDR1 and CDR2: MNHEY and SVGAGI. Trimming took 8 bases from V and 5 from J; bases not matched to a gene: 3. The CDR3 loop is CASGTGYYGYTF. The CDR3 nucleotides read TGTGCCAGCGGGACAGGGTATTATGGCTACACCTTC.

The table lists this clone with a few counts. The J gene is TRBJ1-1, the V gene TRBV6-5; the match to TRBD1 covers 8 bases. The length of the CDR3 is 14 residues. The germline gives CDR1 MNHEY, CDR2 SVGAGI. The J segment lost 5 bases and the V segment lost 7 bases, leaving 9 bases of the junction unmatched. The CDR3 here is CASKGQGARTEAFF. The CDR3 DNA sequence: TGTGCCAGCAAAGGGCAGGGGGCAAGGACTGAAGCTTTCTTT.

This clone came up once. Here the CDR3 DNA reads TGTGCCAGCTCACTGGGGGGAAGCTCCTACAATGAGCAGTTCTTC. Its translation is CASSLGGSSYNEQFF. This rearrangement joins TRBV18 to TRBJ2-1, with D perhaps matching TRBD2 (6 bases). Per the germline V gene, CDR1 is KGHSH and CDR2 is LQKENI. The ends were cut back, 4 bases at V and 0 bases at J, with 10 bases in the middle. The CDR3 consists of 15 residues.

This chain connects TRBV3-1 (or the pseudogene TRBV3-2) to TRBJ2-1; D is possibly TRBD1 (5 bases). The CDR3 totals 15 residues. From germline, CDR1 is LGHDT and CDR2 YNNKEL (reference sequence). V was cut by 4 bases and J by 6 bases, with 16 bases left in between. CDR3 nucleotides: TGTGCCAGCAGCCTGGGGCTAGTCGATGGCAATGAGCAGTTCTTC. As protein: CASSLGLVDGNEQFF.

This clone was found once. The V and J genes are TRBV4-1 and TRBJ2-3; D is uncertain. The germline V gene has CDR1 MGHRA and CDR2 YSYEKL. Trimming stripped 1 base from V and 5 bases from J, with 4 bases between. This CDR3 has 12 amino acids. Here the CDR3 reads CASSQVLDTQYF. Written as DNA, the CDR3 is TGCGCCAGCAGCCAAGTACTAGATACGCAGTATTTT.

This chain links TRBV11-2 with TRBJ2-7, with 8 bases fitting TRBD1. The germline CDR1 and CDR2 sequences are SGHAT and FQNNGV. V lost 5 bases to trimming and J lost 6 bases; unmatched junction nucleotides: 15. This CDR3 comprises 16 residues. The CDR3 DNA is TGTGCCAGCAGCCAAACGGGACAGGCCCTATTGTCCGAGCAGTACTTC. It specifies CASSQTGQALLSEQYF.

This rearrangement joins TRBV28 to TRBJ1-5; 8 bases fit TRBD1. The CDR3 extends over 15 amino acids. Trimming at V came to 7 bases and at J to 7 bases, leaving 12 bases not matched to a gene. Looked up from germline, CDR1 is MDHEN and CDR2 is SYDVKM. The CDR3 reads CASITPDREGQPQHF. The DNA of the CDR3 is TGTGCCAGCATTACCCCGGACAGGGAAGGCCAGCCCCAGCATTTT. Filled out from reference TRBV28 and TRBJ1-5, the complete variable domain reads DVKVTQSSRYLVKRTGEKVFLECVQDMDHENMFWYRQDPGLGLRLIYFSYDVKMKEKGDIPEGYSVSREKKERFSLILESASTNQTSMYLCASITPDREGQPQHFGDGTRLSIL.